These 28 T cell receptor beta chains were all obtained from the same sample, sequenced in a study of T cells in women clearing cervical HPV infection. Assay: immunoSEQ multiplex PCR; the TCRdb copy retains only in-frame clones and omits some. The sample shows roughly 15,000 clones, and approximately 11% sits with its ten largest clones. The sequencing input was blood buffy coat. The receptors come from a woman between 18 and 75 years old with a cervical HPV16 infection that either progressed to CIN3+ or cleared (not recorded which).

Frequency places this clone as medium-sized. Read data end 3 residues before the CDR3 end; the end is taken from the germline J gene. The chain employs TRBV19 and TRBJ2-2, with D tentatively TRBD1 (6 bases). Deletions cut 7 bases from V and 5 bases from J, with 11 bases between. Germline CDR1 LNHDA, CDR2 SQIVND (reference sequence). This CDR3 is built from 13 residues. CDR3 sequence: CASTQQGTGELFF. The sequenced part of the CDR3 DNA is TGTGCCAGTACCCAACAGGGTACCGGGGAG.

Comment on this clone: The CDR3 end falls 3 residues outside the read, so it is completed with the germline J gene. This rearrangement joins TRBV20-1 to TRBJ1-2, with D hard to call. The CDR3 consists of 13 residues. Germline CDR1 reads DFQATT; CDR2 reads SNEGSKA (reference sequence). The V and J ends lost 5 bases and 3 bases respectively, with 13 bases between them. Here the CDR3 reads CSAARPGHYGYTF. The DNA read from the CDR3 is TGCAGTGCTGCAAGGCCTGGCCACTATGGC.

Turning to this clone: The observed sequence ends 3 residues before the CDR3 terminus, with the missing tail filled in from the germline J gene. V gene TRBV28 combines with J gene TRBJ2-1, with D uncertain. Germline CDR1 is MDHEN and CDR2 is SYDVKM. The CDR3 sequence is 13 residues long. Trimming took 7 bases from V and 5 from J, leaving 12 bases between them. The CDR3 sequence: CASIRLEDNEQFF. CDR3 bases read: TGTGCCAGCATTCGACTGGAAGACAATGAG.

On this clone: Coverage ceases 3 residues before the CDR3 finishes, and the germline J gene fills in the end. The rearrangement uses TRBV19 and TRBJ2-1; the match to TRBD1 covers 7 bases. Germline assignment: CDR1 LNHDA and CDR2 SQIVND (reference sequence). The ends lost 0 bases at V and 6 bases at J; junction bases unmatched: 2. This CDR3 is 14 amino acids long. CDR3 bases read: TGTGCCAGTAGTATAGAAACAGGGGCCAATGAG. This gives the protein CASSIETGANE. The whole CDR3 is CASSIETGANEQFF.

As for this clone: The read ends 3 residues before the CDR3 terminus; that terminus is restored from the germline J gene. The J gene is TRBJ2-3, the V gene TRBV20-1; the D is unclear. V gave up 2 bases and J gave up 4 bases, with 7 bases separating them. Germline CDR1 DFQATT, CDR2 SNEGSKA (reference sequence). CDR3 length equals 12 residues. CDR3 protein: CSARSSADTQYF. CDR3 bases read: TGCAGTGCTAGAAGTTCGGCAGATACG.

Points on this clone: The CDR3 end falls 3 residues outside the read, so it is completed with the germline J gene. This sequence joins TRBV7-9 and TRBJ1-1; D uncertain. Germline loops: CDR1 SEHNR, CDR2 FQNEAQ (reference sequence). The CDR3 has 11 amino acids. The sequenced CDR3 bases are TGTGCCAGCAGCTTAGGACGGGGA. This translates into CASSLGRG. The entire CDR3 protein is CASSLGRGAFF.

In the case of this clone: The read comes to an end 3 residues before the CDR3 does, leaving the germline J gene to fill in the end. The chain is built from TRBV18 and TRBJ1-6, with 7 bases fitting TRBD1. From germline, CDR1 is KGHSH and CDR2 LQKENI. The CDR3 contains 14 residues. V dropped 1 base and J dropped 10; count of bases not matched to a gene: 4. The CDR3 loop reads CASSPQGAESPLHF. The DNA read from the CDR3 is TGTGCCAGCTCACCACAGGGGGCGGAATCACCC.

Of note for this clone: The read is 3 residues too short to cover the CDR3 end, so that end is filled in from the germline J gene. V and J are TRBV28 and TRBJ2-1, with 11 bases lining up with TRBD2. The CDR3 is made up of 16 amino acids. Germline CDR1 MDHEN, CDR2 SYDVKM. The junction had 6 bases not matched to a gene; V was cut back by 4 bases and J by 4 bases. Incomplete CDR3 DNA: TGTGCCAGCAGTTCCCCCGTAGCGGGAGGGTACAATGAG. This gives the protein CASSSPVAGGYNE. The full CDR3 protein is CASSSPVAGGYNEQFF.

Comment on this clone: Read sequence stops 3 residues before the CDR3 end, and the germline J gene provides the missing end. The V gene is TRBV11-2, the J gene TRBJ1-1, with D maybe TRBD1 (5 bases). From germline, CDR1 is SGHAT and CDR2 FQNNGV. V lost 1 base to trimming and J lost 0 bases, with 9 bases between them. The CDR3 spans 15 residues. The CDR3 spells CASSLVGGLNTEAFF. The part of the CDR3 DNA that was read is TGTGCCAGCAGCTTAGTGGGGGGATTGAACACTGAA.

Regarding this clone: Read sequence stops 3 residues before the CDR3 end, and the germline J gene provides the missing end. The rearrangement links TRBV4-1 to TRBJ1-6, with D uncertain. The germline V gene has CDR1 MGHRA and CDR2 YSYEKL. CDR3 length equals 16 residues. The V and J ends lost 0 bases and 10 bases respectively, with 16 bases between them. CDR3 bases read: TGCGCCAGCAGCCAAGACCGGTCCGCGGAGGTATCACCC. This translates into CASSQDRSAEVSP. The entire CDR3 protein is CASSQDRSAEVSPLHF.

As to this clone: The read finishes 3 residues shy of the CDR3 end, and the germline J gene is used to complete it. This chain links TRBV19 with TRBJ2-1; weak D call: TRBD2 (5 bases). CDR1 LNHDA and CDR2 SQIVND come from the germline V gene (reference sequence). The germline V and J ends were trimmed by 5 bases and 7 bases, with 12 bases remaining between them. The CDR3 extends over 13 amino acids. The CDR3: CASSVGLGNEQFF. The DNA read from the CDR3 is TGTGCCAGTAGTGTTGGACTTGGGAATGAG. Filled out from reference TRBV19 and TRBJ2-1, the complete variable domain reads DGGITQSPKYLFRKEGQNVTLSCEQNLNHDAMYWYRQDPGQGLRLIYYSQIVNDFQKGDIAEGYSVSREKKESFPLTVTSAQKNPTAFYLCASSVGLGNEQFFGPGTRLTVL.

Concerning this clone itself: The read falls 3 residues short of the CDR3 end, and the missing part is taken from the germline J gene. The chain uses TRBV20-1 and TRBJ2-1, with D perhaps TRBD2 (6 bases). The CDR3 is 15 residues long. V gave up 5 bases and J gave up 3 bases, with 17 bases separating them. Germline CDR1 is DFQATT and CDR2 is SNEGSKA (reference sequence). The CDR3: CSAEDRLDVYNEQFF. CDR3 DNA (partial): TGCAGTGCTGAAGATCGACTAGACGTCTACAATGAG.

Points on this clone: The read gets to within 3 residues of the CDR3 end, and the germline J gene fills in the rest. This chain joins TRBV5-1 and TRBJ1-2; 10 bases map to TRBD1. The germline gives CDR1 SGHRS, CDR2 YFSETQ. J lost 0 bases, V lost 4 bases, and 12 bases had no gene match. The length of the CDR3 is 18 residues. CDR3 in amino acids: CASSALGQGDHSNYGYTF. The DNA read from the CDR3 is TGCGCCAGCAGCGCCCTTGGACAGGGGGACCATTCTAACTATGGC.

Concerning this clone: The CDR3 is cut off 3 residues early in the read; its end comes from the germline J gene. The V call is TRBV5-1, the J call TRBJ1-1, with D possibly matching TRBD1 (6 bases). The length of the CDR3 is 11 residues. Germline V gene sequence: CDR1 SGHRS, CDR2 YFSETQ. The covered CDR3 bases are TGCGCCAGCAGCTTCAGGGGAGAG. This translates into CASSFRGE. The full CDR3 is CASSFRGEAFF.

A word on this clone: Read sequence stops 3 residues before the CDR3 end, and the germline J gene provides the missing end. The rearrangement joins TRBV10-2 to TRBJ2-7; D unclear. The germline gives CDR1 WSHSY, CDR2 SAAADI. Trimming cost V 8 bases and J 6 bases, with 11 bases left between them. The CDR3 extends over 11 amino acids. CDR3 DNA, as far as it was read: TGCGCCAGCGGGTCCGGCGGCGAG. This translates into CASGSGGE. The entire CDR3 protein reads CASGSGGEQYF.

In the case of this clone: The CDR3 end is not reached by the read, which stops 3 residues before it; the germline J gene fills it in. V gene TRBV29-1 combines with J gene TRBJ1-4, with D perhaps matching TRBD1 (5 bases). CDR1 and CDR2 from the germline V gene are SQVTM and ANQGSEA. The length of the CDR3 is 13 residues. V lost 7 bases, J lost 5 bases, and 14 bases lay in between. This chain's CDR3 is CSGAGTPNEKLFF. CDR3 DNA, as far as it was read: TGCAGCGGGGCGGGGACCCCCAATGAAAAA.

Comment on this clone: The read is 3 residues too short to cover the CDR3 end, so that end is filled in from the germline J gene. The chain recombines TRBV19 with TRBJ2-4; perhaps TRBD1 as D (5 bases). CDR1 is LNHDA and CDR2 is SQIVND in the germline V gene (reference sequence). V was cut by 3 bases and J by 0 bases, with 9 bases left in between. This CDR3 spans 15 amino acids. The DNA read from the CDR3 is TGTGCCAGTAGTATCTTTCAGGGAGCCAAAAACATT. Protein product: CASSIFQGAKNI. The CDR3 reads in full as CASSIFQGAKNIQYF.

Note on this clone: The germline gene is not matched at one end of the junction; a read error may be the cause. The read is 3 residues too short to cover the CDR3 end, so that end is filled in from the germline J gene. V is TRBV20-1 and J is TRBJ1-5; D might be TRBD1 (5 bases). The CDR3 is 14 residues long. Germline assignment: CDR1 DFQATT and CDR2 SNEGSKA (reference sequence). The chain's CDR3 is CRARGSQSNQPQHF. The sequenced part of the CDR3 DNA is TGCCGTGCTAGGGGCAGTCAAAGCAATCAGCCC.

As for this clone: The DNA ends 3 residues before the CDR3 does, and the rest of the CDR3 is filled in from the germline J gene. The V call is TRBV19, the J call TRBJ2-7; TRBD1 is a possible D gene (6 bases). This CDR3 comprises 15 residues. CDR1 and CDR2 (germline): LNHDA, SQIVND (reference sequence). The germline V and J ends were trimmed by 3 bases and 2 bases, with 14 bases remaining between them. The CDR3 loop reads CASSMHPRGAYEQYF. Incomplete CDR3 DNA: TGTGCCAGTAGTATGCATCCCAGGGGTGCCTACGAG.

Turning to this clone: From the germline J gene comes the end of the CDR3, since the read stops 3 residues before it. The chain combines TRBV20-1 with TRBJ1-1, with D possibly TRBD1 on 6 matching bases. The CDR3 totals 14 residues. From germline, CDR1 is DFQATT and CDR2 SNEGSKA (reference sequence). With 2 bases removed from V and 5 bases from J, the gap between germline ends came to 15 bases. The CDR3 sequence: CSARKAGRGTEAFF. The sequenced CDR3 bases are TGCAGTGCTAGAAAAGCAGGGAGGGGGACTGAA.

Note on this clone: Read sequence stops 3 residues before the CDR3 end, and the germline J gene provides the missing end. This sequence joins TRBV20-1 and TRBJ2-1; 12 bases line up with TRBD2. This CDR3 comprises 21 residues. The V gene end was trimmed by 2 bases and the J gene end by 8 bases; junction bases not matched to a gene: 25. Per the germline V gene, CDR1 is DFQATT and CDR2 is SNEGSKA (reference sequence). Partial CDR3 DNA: TGCAGTGCTAGACGAATATCAAATAGCCTAGCGGGAGGGCCTCGGACCCATGAG. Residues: CSARRISNSLAGGPRTHE. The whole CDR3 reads CSARRISNSLAGGPRTHEQFF.

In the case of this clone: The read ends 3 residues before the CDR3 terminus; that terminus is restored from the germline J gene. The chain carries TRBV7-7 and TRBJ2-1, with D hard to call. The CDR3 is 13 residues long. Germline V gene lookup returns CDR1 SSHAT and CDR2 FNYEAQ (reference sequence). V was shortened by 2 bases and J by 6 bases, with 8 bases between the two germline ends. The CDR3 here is CASSLYNSNEQFF. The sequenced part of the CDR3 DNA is TGTGCCAGCAGCTTATACAACAGCAATGAG.

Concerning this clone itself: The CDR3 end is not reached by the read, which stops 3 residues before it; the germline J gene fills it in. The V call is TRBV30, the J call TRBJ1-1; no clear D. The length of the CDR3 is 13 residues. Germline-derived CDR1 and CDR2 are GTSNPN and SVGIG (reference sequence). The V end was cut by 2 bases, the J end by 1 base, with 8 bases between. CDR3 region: CAWSLGSNTEAFF. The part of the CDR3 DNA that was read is TGTGCCTGGAGTTTAGGGTCGAACACTGAA.

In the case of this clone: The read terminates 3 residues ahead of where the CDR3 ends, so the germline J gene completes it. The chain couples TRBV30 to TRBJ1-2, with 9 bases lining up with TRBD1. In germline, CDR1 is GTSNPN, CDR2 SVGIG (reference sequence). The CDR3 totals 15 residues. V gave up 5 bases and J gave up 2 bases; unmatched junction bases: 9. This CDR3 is CAWVRDRAINYGYTF. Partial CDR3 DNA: TGTGCCTGGGTCCGGGACAGGGCGATCAACTATGGC.

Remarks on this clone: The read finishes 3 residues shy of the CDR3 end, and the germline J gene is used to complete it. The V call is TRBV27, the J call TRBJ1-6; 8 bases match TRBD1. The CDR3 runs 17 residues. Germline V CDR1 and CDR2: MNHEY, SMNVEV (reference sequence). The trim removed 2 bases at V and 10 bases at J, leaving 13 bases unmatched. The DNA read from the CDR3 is TGTGCCAGCAGTTTAAGCGGGGCAGGGGGCTCGGGATCACCC. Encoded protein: CASSLSGAGGSGSP. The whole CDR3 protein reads CASSLSGAGGSGSPLHF.

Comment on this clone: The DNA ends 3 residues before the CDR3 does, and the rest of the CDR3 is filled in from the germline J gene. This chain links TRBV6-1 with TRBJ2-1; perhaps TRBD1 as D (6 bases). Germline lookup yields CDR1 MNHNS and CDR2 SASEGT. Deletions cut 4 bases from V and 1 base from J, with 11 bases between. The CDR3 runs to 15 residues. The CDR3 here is CASSGLQGSYNEQFF. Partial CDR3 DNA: TGTGCCAGCAGTGGGCTACAGGGTTCCTACAATGAG.

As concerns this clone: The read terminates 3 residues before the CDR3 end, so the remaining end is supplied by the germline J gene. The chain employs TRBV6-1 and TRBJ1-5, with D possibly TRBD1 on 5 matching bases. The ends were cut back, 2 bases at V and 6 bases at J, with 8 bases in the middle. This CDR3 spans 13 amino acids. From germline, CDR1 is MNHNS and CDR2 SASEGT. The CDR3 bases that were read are TGTGCCAGCAGTGAACAGGGCGGTCAGCCC. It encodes CASSEQGGQP. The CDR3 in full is CASSEQGGQPQHF.

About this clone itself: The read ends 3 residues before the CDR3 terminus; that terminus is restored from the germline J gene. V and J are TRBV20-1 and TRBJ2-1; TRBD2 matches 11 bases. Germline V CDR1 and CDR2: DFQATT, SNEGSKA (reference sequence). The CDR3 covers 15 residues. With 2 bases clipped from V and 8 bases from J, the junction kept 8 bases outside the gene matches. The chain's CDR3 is CSARRSLAGVHEQFF. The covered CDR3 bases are TGCAGTGCTAGACGATCACTAGCGGGAGTTCATGAG.